One and the same sample provided the 19 T cell receptor beta chains below, sequenced in a study of graft-versus-host responses after intestinal transplantation. Measured with immunoSEQ multiplex PCR; TCRdb has only the in-frame clones, and not every one. Here the sample spans tens of thousands of clones, approximately 90% being singletons. The antigens these receptors bind are not known. Sample: unstimulated CD4+ T cells sorted from spleen or lymph node cells, taken before transplant. The receptor source for this set is a human donor who was the organ donor for an intestinal transplant.

DNA for the CDR3: TGTGCCAGCAGGGACACTGGGGCCAACGTCCTGACTTTC. Amino acids: CASRDTGANVLTF. The chain recombines TRBV2 with TRBJ2-6; D is possibly TRBD1 (5 bases). This CDR3 contains 13 residues. Germline CDR1 and CDR2: SNHLY and FYNNEI. Trimming pared 6 bases from V and 2 bases from J, leaving 5 bases between.

This sequence joins TRBV6-1 and TRBJ2-3; possible D gene TRBD2, 6 bases. CDR3 length: 12 residues. V lost 6 bases, J lost 5 bases, and 9 bases lay in between. Germline lookup yields CDR1 MNHNS and CDR2 SASEGT. The CDR3 sequence: CASRGSGDTQYF. In nucleotides, the CDR3 is TGTGCCAGCAGGGGTAGCGGAGATACGCAGTATTTT.

V and J are TRBV19 and TRBJ1-1; the D is unclear. Germline loops: CDR1 LNHDA, CDR2 SQIVND (reference sequence). Trimming shortened V by 6 bases and J by 1 base, and 9 bases separated the two germline ends. This CDR3 comprises 13 residues. CDR3 DNA: TGTGCCAGTAGGATCCGGGGGAACACTGAAGCTTTCTTT. Protein: CASRIRGNTEAFF.

The chain links TRBV30 to TRBJ2-1, with D tentatively TRBD2 (6 bases). The CDR3 has 16 residues. Trimming took 3 bases from V and 9 from J, leaving 24 bases between them. Germline V gene sequence: CDR1 GTSNPN, CDR2 SVGIG (reference sequence). CDR3 DNA: TGTGCCTGGAGAGACCCGGGACTGGTGGACCCCGTTGAGCAGTTCTTC. Its protein product is CAWRDPGLVDPVEQFF.

The chain carries TRBV5-1 and TRBJ2-1, with 11 bases that match TRBD2. The CDR3 length is 14 residues. The V gene's germline CDR1 is SGHRS and CDR2 YFSETQ. V lost 4 bases, J lost 6 bases, and 3 bases stayed unmatched. The CDR3 here is CASSPLAGGNEQFF. The CDR3 DNA sequence: TGCGCCAGCAGCCCGCTAGCGGGAGGCAATGAGCAGTTCTTC.

This clone was detected only a few times. This chain uses TRBV6-5 with TRBJ1-6, with D possibly TRBD1 on 6 matching bases. The CDR3 contains 14 residues. CDR1 is MNHEY, CDR2 SVGAGI, per germline. The V end lost 8 bases, the J end lost 6 bases, and 14 bases lay between the germline ends. CDR3 nucleotides: TGTGCCAGCCTTCCCCGGGACATTAATTCACCCCTCCACTTT. This gives the protein CASLPRDINSPLHF.

The chain carries TRBV7-9 and TRBJ1-2, with a tentative D call TRBD1 (6 bases). Per the germline V gene, CDR1 is SEHNR and CDR2 is FQNEAQ (reference sequence). The V end lost 5 bases, the J end lost 6 bases, and 16 bases lay between the germline ends. The CDR3 totals 14 residues. This CDR3 reads CASSHRVGGHGYTF. Here the CDR3 DNA reads TGTGCCAGCAGCCACAGGGTAGGAGGTCATGGCTACACCTTC.

The CDR3 sequence is CASSSDRGGYGYTF. In DNA, the CDR3 is TGTGCCAGCAGCTCCGACCGGGGAGGCTATGGCTACACCTTC. The V call is TRBV7-9, the J call TRBJ1-2; D ambiguous. The CDR3 is made up of 14 amino acids. Germline V gives CDR1 SEHNR, CDR2 FQNEAQ (reference sequence). Trimming removed 4 bases at V and 4 bases at J, with 13 bases between.

The chain joins TRBV5-1 to TRBJ2-7; possibly TRBD2 for D (5 bases). This CDR3 is built from 13 residues. Germline V lookup: CDR1 SGHRS, CDR2 YFSETQ. The V end lost 1 base, the J end lost 3 bases, and 8 bases lay between the germline ends. CDR3 region: CASSLRTSYEQYF. As DNA, the CDR3 is TGCGCCAGCAGCTTGAGAACTAGCTACGAGCAGTACTTC.

The CDR3 DNA reads as TGTGCCAGCAGCTTAAGCGGGACATTACAGGGCTACACCTTC. Translation: CASSLSGTLQGYTF. The V call is TRBV7-9, the J call TRBJ1-2, with D possibly being TRBD1 (6 bases). The CDR3 has 14 residues. Trimming took 2 bases from V and 8 from J, leaving 15 bases between them. Germline values: CDR1 SEHNR, CDR2 FQNEAQ (reference sequence).

Note on this clone: One end of the junction fails to match germline, which may point to a read error. The chain has TRBV7-2 and TRBJ2-2, with D unresolved. The CDR3 spans 17 residues. The germline gives CDR1 SGHTA, CDR2 FQGNSA. The CDR3 DNA reads as TGTGCCGGCAGCTTAGTTCGGCGGCTAGTCCTGACCGGGGAGCTGTTTTTT. This encodes CAGSLVRRLVLTGELFF.

J is TRBJ2-1 and V is TRBV7-8, with D possibly matching TRBD2 (5 bases). The CDR3 runs to 14 residues. Trimming removed 5 bases from V and 3 bases from J, with 11 bases in between. Germline lookup yields CDR1 SGHVS and CDR2 FQNEAQ. The CDR3 sequence is CASSPELVYNEQFF. Written as DNA, the CDR3 is TGTGCCAGCAGCCCGGAACTAGTCTACAATGAGCAGTTCTTC.

In this sample, this clone turned up once. The chain uses TRBV18 and TRBJ2-7; 8 bases map to TRBD2. This CDR3 contains 16 residues. Germline values: CDR1 KGHSH, CDR2 LQKENI. Trimming cost V 0 bases and J 7 bases; bases outside gene matches: 11. CDR3 DNA: TGTGCCAGCTCACCACCGCTGGCGGGAGGCAATGGGGAGCAGTACTTC. It yields the protein CASSPPLAGGNGEQYF. Supplemented by reference TRBV18 and TRBJ2-7, the full variable domain reads NAGVMQNPRHLVRRRGQEARLRCSPMKGHSHVYWYRQLPEEGLKFMVYLQKENIIDESGMPKERFSAEFPKEGPSILRIQQVVRGDSAAYFCASSPPLAGGNGEQYFGPGTRLTVT.

The DNA of the CDR3 is TGTGCCAGCAGGGACCGGGCAGGGTCCCACGAGCAGTACTTC. It codes for CASRDRAGSHEQYF. The rearrangement links TRBV27 to TRBJ2-7, with D possibly matching TRBD1 (5 bases). The V and J ends lost 6 bases and 5 bases respectively, with 17 bases between them. CDR1 MNHEY and CDR2 SMNVEV come from the germline V gene (reference sequence). The CDR3 covers 14 residues.

There are a few counts of this clone. V and J are TRBV29-1 and TRBJ2-1; 10 bases map to TRBD1. V shed 6 bases and J 4 bases; nucleotides not matched to a gene: 9. The germline V gene has CDR1 SQVTM and CDR2 ANQGSEA. The CDR3 is 15 amino acids. The CDR3 loop reads CSVEPGQGQYNEQFF. CDR3 DNA sequence: TGCAGCGTCGAACCGGGACAGGGGCAATACAATGAGCAGTTCTTC.

The chain uses TRBV7-2 and TRBJ2-7; D possibly corresponds to TRBD2 (5 bases). Germline CDR1 is SGHTA and CDR2 is FQGNSA. The CDR3 is 14 residues long. The ends were cut back, 4 bases at V and 6 bases at J, with 16 bases in the middle. In nucleotides, the CDR3 is TGTGCCAGCAGCTCTTCGCCGGCCCGGGGCGAGCAGTACTTC. Residues: CASSSSPARGEQYF.

The V call is TRBV6-1, the J call TRBJ2-5, with 11 bases aligning to TRBD2. The CDR3 has 15 residues. Germline trimming cut 6 bases from V and 2 bases from J; bases unmatched to any gene: 5. Per germline, CDR1 MNHNS and CDR2 SASEGT. The CDR3 region is CASREGTSGQETQYF. DNA of the CDR3: TGTGCCAGCAGAGAGGGGACTAGCGGACAAGAGACCCAGTACTTC.

The genes are TRBV4-1 and TRBJ2-3; 10 bases line up with TRBD2. The length of the CDR3 is 17 residues. V dropped 0 bases and J dropped 4; count of bases not matched to a gene: 7. Germline loops: CDR1 MGHRA, CDR2 YSYEKL. The CDR3 nucleotides read TGCGCCAGCAGCCAAGATTTGGCTAGCGGGAGAGCAGATACGCAGTATTTT. It translates to CASSQDLASGRADTQYF.

The chain recombines TRBV6-6 with TRBJ2-7; tentative D call: TRBD2 (6 bases). Trimming pared 6 bases from V and 4 bases from J, leaving 13 bases between. From germline, CDR1 is MNHNY and CDR2 SVGAGI (reference sequence). The CDR3 totals 13 residues. The CDR3 sequence: CASSPGGPYEQYF. The CDR3 DNA follows: TGTGCCAGCAGCCCTGGAGGGCCGTACGAGCAGTACTTC.